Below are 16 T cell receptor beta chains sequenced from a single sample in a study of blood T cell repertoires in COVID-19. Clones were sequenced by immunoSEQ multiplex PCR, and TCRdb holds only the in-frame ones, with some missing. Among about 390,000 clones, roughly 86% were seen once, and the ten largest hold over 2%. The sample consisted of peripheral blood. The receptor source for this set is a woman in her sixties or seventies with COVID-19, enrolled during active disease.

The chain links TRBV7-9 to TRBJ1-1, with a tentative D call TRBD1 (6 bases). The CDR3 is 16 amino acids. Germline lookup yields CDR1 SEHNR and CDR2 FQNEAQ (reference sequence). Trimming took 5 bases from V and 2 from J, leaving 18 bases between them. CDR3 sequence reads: CASSNRVTGGNTEAFF. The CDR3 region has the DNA TGTGCCAGCAGCAACAGGGTTACGGGTGGTAACACTGAAGCTTTCTTT.

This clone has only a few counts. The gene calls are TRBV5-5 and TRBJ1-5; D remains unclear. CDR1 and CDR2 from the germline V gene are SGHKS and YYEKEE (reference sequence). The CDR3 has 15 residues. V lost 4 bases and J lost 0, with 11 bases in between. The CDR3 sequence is CASSHRADSNQPQHF. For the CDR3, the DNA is TGTGCCAGCAGCCACAGAGCGGATAGCAATCAGCCCCAGCATTTT. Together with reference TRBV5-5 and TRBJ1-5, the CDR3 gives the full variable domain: DAGVTQSPTHLIKTRGQQVTLRCSPISGHKSVSWYQQVLGQGPQFIFQYYEKEERGRGNFPDRFSARQFPNYSSELNVNALLLGDSALYLCASSHRADSNQPQHFGDGTRLSIL.

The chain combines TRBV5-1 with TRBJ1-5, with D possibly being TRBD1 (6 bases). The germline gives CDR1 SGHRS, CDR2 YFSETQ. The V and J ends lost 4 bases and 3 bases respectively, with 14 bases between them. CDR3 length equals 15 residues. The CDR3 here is CASSPEGVYNQPQHF. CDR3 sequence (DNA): TGCGCCAGCAGCCCTGAGGGGGTTTACAATCAGCCCCAGCATTTT.

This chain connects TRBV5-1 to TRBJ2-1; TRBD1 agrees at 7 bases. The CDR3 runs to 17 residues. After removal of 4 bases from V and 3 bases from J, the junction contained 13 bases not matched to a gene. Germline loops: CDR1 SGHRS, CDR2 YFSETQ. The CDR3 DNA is TGCGCCAGCAGCCGAGACCCCCGACAGGGTGGCTACAATGAGCAGTTCTTC. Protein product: CASSRDPRQGGYNEQFF.

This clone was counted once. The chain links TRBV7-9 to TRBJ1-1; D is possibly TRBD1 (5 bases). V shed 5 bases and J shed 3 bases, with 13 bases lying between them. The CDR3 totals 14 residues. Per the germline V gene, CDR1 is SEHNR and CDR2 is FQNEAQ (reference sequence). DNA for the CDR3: TGTGCCAGCAGCCGCGGGACTTTTTACACTGAAGCTTTCTTT. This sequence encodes CASSRGTFYTEAFF.

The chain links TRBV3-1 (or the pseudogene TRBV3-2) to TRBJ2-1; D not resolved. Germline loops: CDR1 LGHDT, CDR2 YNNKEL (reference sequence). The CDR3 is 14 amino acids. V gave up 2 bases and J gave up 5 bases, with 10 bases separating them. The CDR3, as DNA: TGTGCCAGCAGCCAAAGAGGATCTAACAATGAGCAGTTCTTC. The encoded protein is CASSQRGSNNEQFF.

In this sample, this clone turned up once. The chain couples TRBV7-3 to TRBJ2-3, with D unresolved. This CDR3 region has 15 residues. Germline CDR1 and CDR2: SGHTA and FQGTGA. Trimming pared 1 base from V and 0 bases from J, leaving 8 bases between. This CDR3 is CASSLSPLSTDTQYF. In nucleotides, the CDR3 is TGTGCCAGCAGCTTAAGTCCACTAAGCACAGATACGCAGTATTTT.

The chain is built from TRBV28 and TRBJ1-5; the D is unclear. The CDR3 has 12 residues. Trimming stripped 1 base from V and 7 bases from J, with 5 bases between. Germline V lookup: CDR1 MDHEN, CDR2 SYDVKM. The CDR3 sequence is CASSLSIQPQHF. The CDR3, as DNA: TGTGCCAGCAGTTTATCAATCCAGCCCCAGCATTTT.

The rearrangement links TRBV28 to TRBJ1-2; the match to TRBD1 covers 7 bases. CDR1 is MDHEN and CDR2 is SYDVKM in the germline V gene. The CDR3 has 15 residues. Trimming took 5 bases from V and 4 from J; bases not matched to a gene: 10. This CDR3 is CASSTQGSGAYGYTF. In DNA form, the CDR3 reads TGTGCCAGCAGTACACAGGGGAGCGGCGCCTATGGCTACACCTTC.

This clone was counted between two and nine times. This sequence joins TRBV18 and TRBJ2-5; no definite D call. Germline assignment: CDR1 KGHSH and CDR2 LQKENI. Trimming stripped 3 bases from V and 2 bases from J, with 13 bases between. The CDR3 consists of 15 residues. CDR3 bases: TGTGCCAGCTCACCCTTTTTCGGTGCACAAGAGACCCAGTACTTC. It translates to CASSPFFGAQETQYF.

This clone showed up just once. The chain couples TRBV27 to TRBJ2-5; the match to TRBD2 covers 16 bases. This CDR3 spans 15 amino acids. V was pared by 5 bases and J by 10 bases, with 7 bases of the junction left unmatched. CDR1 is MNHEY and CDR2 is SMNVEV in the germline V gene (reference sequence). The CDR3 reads CASSPGLAGGKGQYF. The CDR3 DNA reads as TGTGCCAGCAGTCCGGGACTAGCGGGGGGGAAGGGCCAGTACTTC.

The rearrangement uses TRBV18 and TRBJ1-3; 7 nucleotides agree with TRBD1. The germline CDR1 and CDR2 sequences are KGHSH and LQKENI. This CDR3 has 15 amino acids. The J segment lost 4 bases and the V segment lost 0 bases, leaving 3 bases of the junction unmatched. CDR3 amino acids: CASSPPPGGGNTIYF. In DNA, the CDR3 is TGTGCCAGCTCACCACCTCCAGGGGGAGGAAACACCATATATTTT.

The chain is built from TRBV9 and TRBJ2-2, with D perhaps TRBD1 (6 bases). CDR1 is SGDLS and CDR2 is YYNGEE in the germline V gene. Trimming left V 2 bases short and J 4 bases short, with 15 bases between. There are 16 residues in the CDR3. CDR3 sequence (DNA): TGTGCCAGCAGCGTCGTACAGGGCGTTGGCACCGGGGAGCTGTTTTTT. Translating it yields CASSVVQGVGTGELFF.

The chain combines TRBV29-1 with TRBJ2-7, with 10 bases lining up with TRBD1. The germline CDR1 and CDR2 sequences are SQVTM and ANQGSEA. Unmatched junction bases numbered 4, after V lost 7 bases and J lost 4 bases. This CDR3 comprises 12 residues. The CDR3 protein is CSGGDRGYEQYF. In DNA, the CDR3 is TGCAGCGGTGGGGACAGGGGTTACGAGCAGTACTTC.

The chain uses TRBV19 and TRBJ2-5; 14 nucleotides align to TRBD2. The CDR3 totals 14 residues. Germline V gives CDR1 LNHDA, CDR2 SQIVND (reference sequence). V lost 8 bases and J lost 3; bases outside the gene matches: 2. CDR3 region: CASETSGGEETQYF. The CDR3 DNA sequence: TGTGCCAGTGAGACTAGCGGGGGGGAAGAGACCCAGTACTTC.

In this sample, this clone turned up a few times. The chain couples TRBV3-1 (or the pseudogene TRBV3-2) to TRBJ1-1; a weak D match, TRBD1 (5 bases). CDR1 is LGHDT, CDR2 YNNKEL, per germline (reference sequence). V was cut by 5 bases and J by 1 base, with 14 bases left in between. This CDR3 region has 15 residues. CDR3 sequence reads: CASSEPRRGNTEAFF. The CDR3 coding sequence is TGTGCCAGCAGCGAACCCCGGAGGGGGAACACTGAAGCTTTCTTT.